This T cell receptor beta chain was identified in a study of metastatic and nonmetastatic thyroid tumors. Looking at the study overall: Across blood and tumor or nodule tissue, repertoires from malignant and benign thyroid patients were compared with one another. Findings and limits, study-wide: In both blood and tumor samples, TCR beta diversity was reported significantly higher for malignant than benign nodules.

A word on this clone: The antigen remains unidentified.

No treatment had been given to any patient before thyroid surgery. MiXCR re-clonotyped the PCR reads for TCRdb. This sample carries 25,000 to 35,000 clones, 20% to 25% of them seen once, and the ten largest clones take about 9%. Germline-derived CDR1 and CDR2 are SGHRS and YFSETQ. V lost 1 base, J lost 1 base, and 6 bases lay in between. The CDR3 sequence is 14 residues long. Sequencing used blood. The clonotype originates from a female donor with papillary thyroid cancer or a benign thyroid nodule (not recorded which). Some clones in this sample may be carry-over from other donors' samples. This chain connects TRBV5-1 to TRBJ2-1; D call uncertain. CDR3 loop: CASSLLGSYNEQFF. The CDR3, as DNA: TGCGCCAGCAGCTTGCTGGGTTCCTACAATGAGCAGTTCTTC.